This TCR beta chain is drawn from a study of T cells in Graves' hyperthyroidism and ophthalmopathy. Findings and caveats of the study: The model forecast ophthalmopathy, anticipating it by a median around 6.4 months before onset.

Ten or more counts support this clonotype. What it recognizes is unknown. Relative to the germline gene, one junction end is altered; a read error may explain this. RNA transcripts yielded amplified TCR beta CDR3 regions. TCR CDR3 regions were first amplified by RT-PCR with HTBI primers. TCRdb reanalysed the multiplex PCR reads using MiXCR and keeps one entry per CDR3 protein. The table lists more than 550,000 distinct CDR3 sequences, around a sixth of them singletons. This CDR3 region has 14 residues. This clonotype was obtained from a man aged 50-59 years with Graves' hyperthyroidism. The sequenced material came from blood. This sequence joins TRBV12-3 or TRBV12-4 and TRBJ2-1, with TRBD2 as a possible D gene (5 bases). The DNA of the CDR3 is TGTGCCAGCAGTCTAGCCCCCGCCTACAATGAGCAGTTCTTC. Protein: CASSLAPAYNEQFF.